Below, 30 T cell receptor beta chains from the same sample are listed, as sequenced in a study of a mutant IDH1 vaccine in newly diagnosed glioma. The time point: week 23, last vaccination. One vaccine dose held 300 ug of mutant IDH1 20-mer peptide and came with topical imiquimod. These receptors lack a known antigen. Some clones are missing from TCRdb's copy, which holds only in-frame ones; the method was immunoSEQ multiplex PCR. The table includes roughly 74,000 clones, approximately 85% detected once. The material sequenced was PBMCs, taken from a glioma patient whose treatment included an IDH1 peptide vaccine. The source is a young man with glioma. Some clones in this sample may be carry-over from other donors' samples.

The chain is built from TRBV10-1 and TRBJ1-2, with a tentative D call TRBD1 (6 bases). The CDR3 is 14 residues long. Germline V gene lookup returns CDR1 WNHNN and CDR2 SYGVQD (reference sequence). V lost 3 bases to trimming and J lost 4 bases, with 12 bases between them. CDR3: CASSDWGRSYGYTF. As DNA, the CDR3 is TGCGCCAGCAGTGACTGGGGGCGCTCCTATGGCTACACCTTC.

This rearrangement joins TRBV27 to TRBJ1-6, with no clear D. V dropped 0 bases and J dropped 7 bases, with 10 bases sitting between them. This CDR3 region has 15 residues. From germline, CDR1 is MNHEY and CDR2 SMNVEV (reference sequence). CDR3: CASSLSPGSNSPLHF. CDR3 nucleotides: TGTGCCAGCAGTTTATCTCCTGGGTCAAATTCACCCCTCCACTTT.

The gene calls are TRBV7-9 and TRBJ1-1; D is possibly TRBD1 (6 bases). This CDR3 is 19 amino acids long. V was shortened by 4 bases and J by 2 bases, with 26 bases between the two germline ends. Looked up from germline, CDR1 is SEHNR and CDR2 is FQNEAQ (reference sequence). The CDR3 DNA reads as TGTGCCAGCAGCTCACCCCGGTCTATTGGGGGCGGGATCAACACTGAAGCTTTCTTT. Its translation: CASSSPRSIGGGINTEAFF.

The chain couples TRBV28 to TRBJ1-4, with D possibly matching TRBD1 (6 bases). V lost 4 bases to trimming and J lost 4 bases, with 16 bases between them. The CDR3 has 16 amino acids. Germline V CDR1 and CDR2: MDHEN, SYDVKM. This CDR3 is CASSSNRQEFNEKLFF. Here the CDR3 DNA reads TGTGCCAGCAGTTCCAATAGACAGGAGTTTAATGAAAAACTGTTTTTT.

The V gene is TRBV7-6, the J gene TRBJ2-5; 7 bases are a match to TRBD1. Looked up from germline, CDR1 is SGHVS and CDR2 is FNYEAQ. V dropped 5 bases and J dropped 2; count of bases not matched to a gene: 5. CDR3 length equals 14 residues. The CDR3 sequence: CASSHGTEQETQYF. In DNA, the CDR3 is TGTGCCAGCAGCCACGGGACAGAACAAGAGACCCAGTACTTC. The variable domain in full, with the rest retrieved from reference TRBV7-6 and TRBJ2-5, is GAGVSQSPRYKVTKRGQDVALRCDPISGHVSLYWYRQALGQGPEFLTYFNYEAQQDKSGLPNDRFSAERPEGSISTLTIQRTEQRDSAMYRCASSHGTEQETQYFGPGTRLLVL.

This chain connects TRBV4-2 to TRBJ1-3, with a possible D match to TRBD1 (6 bases). The CDR3 is 16 residues long. Germline V gene data show CDR1 as LGHNA and CDR2 as YNFKEQ. V lost 0 bases to trimming and J lost 3 bases, with 12 bases between them. CDR3 protein: CASSQDYREDGNTIYF. The CDR3 nucleotides read TGTGCCAGCAGCCAAGATTACAGGGAGGATGGAAACACCATATATTTT.

This clone was seen just once. The chain couples TRBV4-2 to TRBJ2-5; a weak D match, TRBD2 (5 bases). The J call may be faulty, since TRBJ2-7 better matches the DNA end. The CDR3 totals 16 residues. Germline CDR1 and CDR2: LGHNA and YNFKEQ. CDR3 nucleotides: TGTGCCAGCAGCCAAGATGGGTCGGGGAGCTCCTACGAGCAGTACTTC. Amino acids: CASSQDGSGSSYEQYF.

CDR3 in amino acids: CASSRLGTGDSPLHF. CDR3 nucleotides: TGTGCCAGCAGCCGCCTCGGGACAGGGGATTCACCCCTCCACTTT. The chain joins TRBV7-9 to TRBJ1-6; 10 nucleotides line up with TRBD1. Germline V gene sequence: CDR1 SEHNR, CDR2 FQNEAQ (reference sequence). J gave up 8 bases and V 5 bases, and 6 bases lay outside the gene matches. The CDR3 consists of 15 residues.

This clone was counted between two and nine times. The V and J genes are TRBV29-1 and TRBJ2-6; D call uncertain. The CDR3 is made up of 17 amino acids. V dropped 0 bases and J dropped 4 bases, with 16 bases sitting between them. The germline V gene has CDR1 SQVTM and CDR2 ANQGSEA. The CDR3 loop reads CSVEEPKGSSGANVLTF. Here the CDR3 DNA reads TGCAGCGTTGAAGAACCCAAAGGCTCCAGCGGGGCCAACGTCCTGACTTTC.

This clone was counted a single time. This chain uses TRBV18 with TRBJ1-6, with TRBD1 identical over 9 bases. J gave up 13 bases and V 5 bases, and 9 bases lay outside the gene matches. Germline V CDR1 and CDR2: KGHSH, LQKENI. The CDR3 extends over 14 amino acids. CDR3 region: CASSSGTGSLPLHF. CDR3 sequence (DNA): TGTGCCAGCTCATCCGGGACAGGGTCTCTCCCCCTCCACTTT. Using reference TRBV18 and TRBJ1-6 for the parts outside the CDR3, the full variable domain is NAGVMQNPRHLVRRRGQEARLRCSPMKGHSHVYWYRQLPEEGLKFMVYLQKENIIDESGMPKERFSAEFPKEGPSILRIQQVVRGDSAAYFCASSSGTGSLPLHFGNGTRLTVT.

The V gene is TRBV5-1, the J gene TRBJ2-3; 9 bases map to TRBD1. V trimming: 4 bases; J trimming: 8 bases; junction bases outside the gene matches: 11. Germline V CDR1 and CDR2: SGHRS, YFSETQ. The CDR3 totals 15 residues. CDR3 loop: CASSPGTGTGGTQYF. The CDR3 DNA follows: TGCGCCAGCAGCCCAGGGACAGGGACAGGAGGTACGCAGTATTTT.

The genes are TRBV6-1 and TRBJ1-1, with a possible D match to TRBD1 (5 bases). CDR1 is MNHNS and CDR2 is SASEGT in the germline V gene. CDR3 length: 15 residues. V lost 1 base to trimming and J lost 4 bases, with 13 bases between them. The CDR3 here is CASSEGRGWSTEAFF. For the CDR3, the DNA is TGTGCCAGCAGTGAAGGTAGGGGTTGGAGCACTGAAGCTTTCTTT.

This clone was observed a handful of times. This chain uses TRBV10-3 with TRBJ1-1, with TRBD1 matching over 11 bases. The V gene end was trimmed by 11 bases and the J gene end by 5 bases; junction bases not matched to a gene: 4. Germline V gene data show CDR1 as ENHRY and CDR2 as SYGVKD. The CDR3 runs 12 residues. The CDR3 sequence: CAVRDRGTEAFF. The CDR3, as DNA: TGTGCCGTCCGGGACAGGGGGACTGAAGCTTTCTTT.

The gene calls are TRBV9 and TRBJ2-7; no reliable D call. This CDR3 is built from 14 residues. V lost 3 bases and J 8 bases, leaving 18 bases between the germline ends. Germline values: CDR1 SGDLS, CDR2 YYNGEE. In nucleotides, the CDR3 is TGTGCCAGCAGCGGATCAGTGATGGGGTACAAGCAGTACTTC. This encodes CASSGSVMGYKQYF.

Only one count was recorded for this clone. The V gene is TRBV4-1, the J gene TRBJ2-7; 10 bases are a match to TRBD1. CDR1 MGHRA and CDR2 YSYEKL come from the germline V gene. The CDR3 sequence is 14 residues long. Trimming at V came to 5 bases and at J to 5 bases, leaving 6 bases not matched to a gene. CDR3 in amino acids: CASSTRQGANEQYF. The CDR3 nucleotides are TGCGCCAGCAGCACCAGACAGGGGGCCAACGAGCAGTACTTC.

The chain combines TRBV11-2 with TRBJ2-7; D is possibly TRBD2 (6 bases). Germline V gene sequence: CDR1 SGHAT, CDR2 FQNNGV. The V gene lost 7 bases and the J gene lost 2 bases, with 18 bases spanning the gap. The CDR3 spans 15 residues. CDR3: CASNSLPGDTYEQYF. CDR3 in DNA: TGTGCCAGCAACTCCCTGCCGGGGGATACCTACGAGCAGTACTTC.

This sequence joins TRBV21-1 and TRBJ1-2; TRBD1 reflects the table's D call only, with no check against the DNA. TRBV21-1 has pseudogene status. The CDR3 totals 16 residues. The CDR3 DNA is TGTGCCAGCAGCAAAGGGGTACGCGGACAGGGATATGGCTACACCTTC. Its protein is CASSKGVRGQGYGYTF.

The V and J genes are TRBV28 and TRBJ2-3; D is perhaps TRBD1 or TRBD2 (5 bases each). The V end lost 6 bases, the J end lost 9 bases, and 16 bases lay between the germline ends. This CDR3 comprises 13 residues. Germline lookup yields CDR1 MDHEN and CDR2 SYDVKM. CDR3 sequence: CASRARDPGTQYF. In DNA form, the CDR3 reads TGTGCCAGCAGAGCCAGGGACCCCGGAACGCAGTATTTT.

The J gene is TRBJ2-3, the V gene TRBV11-2, with D hard to call. The CDR3 is 13 amino acids. The germline CDR1 and CDR2 sequences are SGHAT and FQNNGV. V was shortened by 5 bases and J by 6 bases, with 12 bases between the two germline ends. For the CDR3, the DNA is TGTGCCAGCAGCCCACCACCTGGGGATACGCAGTATTTT. Its protein product is CASSPPPGDTQYF.

The V gene is TRBV2, the J gene TRBJ2-5; D not certain. CDR1 SNHLY and CDR2 FYNNEI come from the germline V gene. The CDR3 is 14 amino acids. V lost 3 bases and J 2 bases, leaving 10 bases between the germline ends. The CDR3 protein is CASSEVPVQETQYF. CDR3 nucleotides: TGTGCCAGCAGTGAGGTTCCAGTTCAAGAGACCCAGTACTTC.

This clone is a singleton in its sample. The CDR3 sequence: CATSRGLQETQYF. Written as DNA, the CDR3 is TGTGCCACCAGCAGAGGCCTTCAAGAGACCCAGTACTTC. The V and J genes are TRBV15 and TRBJ2-5; D gene ambiguous. The V gene lost 1 base and the J gene lost 2 bases, with 5 bases spanning the gap. Germline assignment: CDR1 LNHNV and CDR2 YYDKDF (reference sequence). This CDR3 is built from 13 residues.

The genes are TRBV5-1 and TRBJ1-1; 9 bases match TRBD1. The CDR3 is 15 residues long. Trimming took 2 bases from V and 2 from J; bases not matched to a gene: 4. CDR1 is SGHRS and CDR2 is YFSETQ in the germline V gene. DNA for the CDR3: TGCGCCAGCAGCTTCCGGACAGGGGATAACACTGAAGCTTTCTTT. Amino acid sequence: CASSFRTGDNTEAFF.

V and J are TRBV6-1 and TRBJ2-7; possibly TRBD2 for D (6 bases). CDR1 is MNHNS and CDR2 is SASEGT in the germline V gene. This CDR3 is 13 amino acids long. The V end lost 6 bases, the J end lost 0 bases, and 9 bases lay between the germline ends. The CDR3 spells CASSREISYEQYF. The CDR3 DNA reads TGTGCCAGCAGCCGGGAGATCTCCTACGAGCAGTACTTC.

In this sample, this clone is medium-sized. CDR3 sequence (DNA): TGTGCCAGCATTGGGGCGGTTTCCTACAATGAGCAGTTCTTC. Protein: CASIGAVSYNEQFF. V is TRBV2 and J is TRBJ2-1; TRBD1 might be the D (5 bases). Germline V gene lookup returns CDR1 SNHLY and CDR2 FYNNEI. CDR3 length equals 14 residues. Between the trimmed V and J ends, which lost 7 bases and 1 base, there was a span of 11 bases.

J is TRBJ2-7 and V is TRBV5-1; the D gene is possibly TRBD2 (6 bases). The CDR3 runs 15 residues. The V and J ends lost 4 bases and 2 bases respectively, with 16 bases between them. CDR1 is SGHRS, CDR2 YFSETQ, per germline. CDR3 sequence (DNA): TGCGCCAGCAGCCCGGGACTGGGGTTCCCCTACGAGCAGTACTTC. It is translated as CASSPGLGFPYEQYF.

The chain recombines TRBV20-1 with TRBJ2-5; D is possibly TRBD1 (5 bases). With the DNA end fitting TRBJ2-7 better, the J assignment may be wrong. CDR3 length: 11 amino acids. Germline V gene lookup returns CDR1 DFQATT and CDR2 SNEGSKA (reference sequence). The chain's CDR3 is CSARRGYEQYF. CDR3 bases: TGCAGTGCTAGAAGGGGCTACGAGCAGTACTTC.

This clone was observed a few times. The chain carries TRBV9 and TRBJ2-2, with D tentatively TRBD1 (6 bases). There are 15 residues in the CDR3. Per germline, CDR1 SGDLS and CDR2 YYNGEE. Between the trimmed V and J ends, which lost 3 bases and 3 bases, there was a span of 12 bases. CDR3 in DNA: TGTGCCAGCAGCGCACAGGGTAAGGACACCGGGGAGCTGTTTTTT. Translated, it gives CASSAQGKDTGELFF.

V usage is TRBV7-8 and J usage is TRBJ2-7; 9 nucleotides align to TRBD1. CDR3 length: 15 residues. Trimming cost V 5 bases and J 1 base; bases outside gene matches: 6. The germline V gene encodes CDR1 SGHVS and CDR2 FQNEAQ. The CDR3 region is CASSQQGAVSYEQYF. CDR3 DNA: TGTGCCAGCAGCCAACAGGGGGCGGTATCCTACGAGCAGTACTTC.

The chain recombines TRBV4-1 with TRBJ2-7; 7 nucleotides line up with TRBD2. This CDR3 contains 15 residues. The germline V gene encodes CDR1 MGHRA and CDR2 YSYEKL. The V gene end was trimmed by 5 bases and the J gene end by 2 bases; junction bases not matched to a gene: 9. The CDR3 region has the DNA TGCGCCAGCAGCTTCCTAGCGGTAGTTACCTACGAGCAGTACTTC. The encoded protein is CASSFLAVVTYEQYF.

The genes are TRBV2 and TRBJ2-7, with D unresolved. Germline V gene data show CDR1 as SNHLY and CDR2 as FYNNEI. This CDR3 region has 12 residues. Deletions cut 3 bases from V and 0 bases from J, with 3 bases between. CDR3 sequence: CASSDSSYEQYF. The DNA for the CDR3 is TGTGCCAGCAGTGACTCCTCCTACGAGCAGTACTTC. The full variable domain, completed using reference TRBV2 and TRBJ2-7, is EPEVTQTPSHQVTQMGQEVILRCVPISNHLYFYWYRQILGQKVEFLVSFYNNEISEKSEIFDDQFSVERPDGSNFTLKIRSTKLEDSAMYFCASSDSSYEQYFGPGTRLTVT.